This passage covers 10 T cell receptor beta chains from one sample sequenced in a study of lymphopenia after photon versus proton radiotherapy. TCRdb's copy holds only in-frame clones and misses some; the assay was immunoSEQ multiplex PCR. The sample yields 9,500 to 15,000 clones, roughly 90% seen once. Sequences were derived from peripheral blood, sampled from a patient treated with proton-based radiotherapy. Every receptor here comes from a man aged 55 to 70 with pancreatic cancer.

DNA of the CDR3: TGTGCCAGCAGCCGTACGGGGGGCACTACTGAAGCTTTCTTT. Translated: CASSRTGGTTEAFF. The chain combines TRBV11-2 with TRBJ1-1; D is possibly TRBD1 (6 bases). Germline-derived CDR1 and CDR2 are SGHAT and FQNNGV. The CDR3 length is 14 residues. V shed 5 bases and J shed 5 bases, with 15 bases lying between them.

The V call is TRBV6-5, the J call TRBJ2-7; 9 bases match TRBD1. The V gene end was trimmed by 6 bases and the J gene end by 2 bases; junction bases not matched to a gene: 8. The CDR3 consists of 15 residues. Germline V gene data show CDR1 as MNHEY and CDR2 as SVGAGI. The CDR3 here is CASSPGQGVAYEQYF. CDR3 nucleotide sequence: TGTGCCAGCAGCCCGGGACAGGGTGTAGCCTACGAGCAGTACTTC.

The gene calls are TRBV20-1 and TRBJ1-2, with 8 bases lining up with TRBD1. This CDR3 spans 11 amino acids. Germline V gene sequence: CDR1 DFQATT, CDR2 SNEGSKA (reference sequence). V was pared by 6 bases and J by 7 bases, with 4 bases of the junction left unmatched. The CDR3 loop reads CSAKTGVGYTF. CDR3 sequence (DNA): TGCAGTGCCAAGACAGGGGTTGGCTACACCTTC.

The CDR3 DNA sequence: TGTGCCAGCAGCTTGACAGCCTCAAATCAGCCCCAGCATTTT. It encodes CASSLTASNQPQHF. The chain carries TRBV5-6 and TRBJ1-5, with unresolved D. This CDR3 region has 14 residues. Germline assignment: CDR1 SGHDT and CDR2 YYEEEE. Trimming removed 1 base from V and 4 bases from J, with 9 bases in between.

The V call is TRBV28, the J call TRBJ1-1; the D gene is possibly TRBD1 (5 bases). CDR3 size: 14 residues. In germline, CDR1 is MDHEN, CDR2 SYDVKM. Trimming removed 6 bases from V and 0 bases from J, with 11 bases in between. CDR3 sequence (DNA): TGTGCCAGCAGCCCCGACAGTATGAACACTGAAGCTTTCTTT. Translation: CASSPDSMNTEAFF.

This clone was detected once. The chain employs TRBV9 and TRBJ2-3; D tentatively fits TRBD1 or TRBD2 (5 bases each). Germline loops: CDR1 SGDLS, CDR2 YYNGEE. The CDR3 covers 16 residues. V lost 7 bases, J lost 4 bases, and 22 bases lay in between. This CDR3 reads CASAPGAVSRSDTQYF. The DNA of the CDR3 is TGTGCCAGCGCCCCCGGGGCAGTTTCTAGGTCAGATACGCAGTATTTT.

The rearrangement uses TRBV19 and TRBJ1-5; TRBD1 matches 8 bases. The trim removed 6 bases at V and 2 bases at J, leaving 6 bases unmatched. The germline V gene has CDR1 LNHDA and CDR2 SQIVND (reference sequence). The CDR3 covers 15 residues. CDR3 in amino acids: CASSQTGDGNQPQHF. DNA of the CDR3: TGTGCCAGTAGCCAGACAGGGGACGGCAATCAGCCCCAGCATTTT.

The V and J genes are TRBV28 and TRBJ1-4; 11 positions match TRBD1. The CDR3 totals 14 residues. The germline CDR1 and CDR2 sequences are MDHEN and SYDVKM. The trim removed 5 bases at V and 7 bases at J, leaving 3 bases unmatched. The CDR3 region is CASSRDRGGEKLFF. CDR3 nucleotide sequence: TGTGCCAGCAGTCGGGACAGGGGGGGTGAAAAACTGTTTTTT.

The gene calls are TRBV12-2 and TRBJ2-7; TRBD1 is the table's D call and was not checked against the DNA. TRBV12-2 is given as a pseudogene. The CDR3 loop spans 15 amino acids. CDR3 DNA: TGTGCAAGTCGCCCCTCCCGTGGGGGCCCCTACGAGCAGTACTTC. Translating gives CASRPSRGGPYEQYF.

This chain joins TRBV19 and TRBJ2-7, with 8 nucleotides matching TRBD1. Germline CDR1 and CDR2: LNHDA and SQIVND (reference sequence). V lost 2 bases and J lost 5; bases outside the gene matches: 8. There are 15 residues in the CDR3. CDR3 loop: CASSILPQTGDEQYF. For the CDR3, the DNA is TGTGCCAGTAGTATATTGCCGCAGACAGGGGACGAGCAGTACTTC. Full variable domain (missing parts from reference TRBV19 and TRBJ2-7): DGGITQSPKYLFRKEGQNVTLSCEQNLNHDAMYWYRQDPGQGLRLIYYSQIVNDFQKGDIAEGYSVSREKKESFPLTVTSAQKNPTAFYLCASSILPQTGDEQYFGPGTRLTVT.